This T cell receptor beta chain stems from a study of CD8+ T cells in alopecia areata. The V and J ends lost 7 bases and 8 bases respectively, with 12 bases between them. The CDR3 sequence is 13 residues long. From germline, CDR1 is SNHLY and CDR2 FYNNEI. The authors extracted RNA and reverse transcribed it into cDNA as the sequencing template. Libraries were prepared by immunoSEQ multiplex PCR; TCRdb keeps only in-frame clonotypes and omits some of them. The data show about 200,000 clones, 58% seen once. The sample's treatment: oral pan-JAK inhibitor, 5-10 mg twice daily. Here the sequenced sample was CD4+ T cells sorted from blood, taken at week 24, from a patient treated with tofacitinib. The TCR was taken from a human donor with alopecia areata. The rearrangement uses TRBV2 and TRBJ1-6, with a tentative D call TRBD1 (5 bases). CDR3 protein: CASTTDSDSPLHF. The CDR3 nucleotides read TGTGCCAGCACCACCGACAGCGATTCACCCCTCCACTTT.